This entry describes one T cell receptor beta chain. The data belong to a study of control samples from healthy donors and cancer patients. Generated by immunoSEQ multiplex PCR, the TCRdb table keeps only in-frame clones and is missing some. The table lists over 80,000 clones, over 60% of them singletons. V was trimmed by 1 base and J by 3 bases, leaving 13 bases between them. The CDR3 extends over 16 amino acids. The germline V gene has CDR1 SGHNT and CDR2 YENEEA. Input material: blood. The TCR was taken from a woman aged 25 to 45 in good health. The V call is TRBV11-3, the J call TRBJ1-3; tentative D call: TRBD1 (6 bases). This CDR3 is CASSLGRHRDGNTIYF. As DNA, the CDR3 is TGTGCCAGCAGCTTAGGAAGACACAGGGATGGAAACACCATATATTTT.